This TCR beta chain was captured by sequencing in a study of T cells in Graves' hyperthyroidism and ophthalmopathy. Points from the study as a whole: Blood also carried most thyroid clonotypes expanded above 0.001.

With 7 bases removed from V and 2 bases from J, the gap between germline ends came to 13 bases. In germline, CDR1 is SNHLY, CDR2 FYNNEI. This CDR3 has 14 residues. Each diagnosis drew on symptoms, thyroxine, TRAb, thyroid ultrasound and orbital computed tomography findings. Notes on this clonotype: Its antigen remains unknown.

RNA transcripts were the template for amplifying TCR beta CDR3 regions. TCR CDR3 underwent first-round RT-PCR with the HTBI primer set. MiXCR, applied by TCRdb to the multiplex PCR reads, yields one record per CDR3 protein. The data contain hundreds of thousands of distinct CDR3 sequences, about 13% of them singletons. The chain recombines TRBV2 with TRBJ2-3; D unresolved. Sequencing was carried out using blood. The sequence was collected from a woman younger than 30 with Graves' hyperthyroidism. The CDR3 sequence: CASKEAQATDTQYF. In nucleotides, the CDR3 is TGTGCCAGCAAAGAGGCCCAAGCCACAGATACGCAGTATTTT.